The subject of this entry is one TCR beta chain. Original handling: The authors estimated nucleated cell counts from reference gene primer amplification. Here immunoSEQ multiplex PCR was the method, and the copy in TCRdb shows in-frame clones only, minus some. That table is the source of V, J and clone size, and D and trimming were worked out from the DNA. Counted here are about 140,000 clones, over 70% occurring once; the ten biggest clones make up approximately 3.6%. The data derive from a study of blood T cell repertoires in COVID-19. Study summary: Both acute and convalescent COVID-19 samples were obtained from the United States, Italy and Spain. From T cells, B-cell-depleted T cells, or PBMCs came the material, which was cDNA or gDNA.

The CDR3 extends over 15 amino acids. The V gene's germline CDR1 is LNHDA and CDR2 SQIVND (reference sequence). V shed 5 bases, J shed 5 bases, and the junction held 10 bases outside the gene matches. The V gene is TRBV19, the J gene TRBJ2-5, with 8 nucleotides matching TRBD2. The specimen was peripheral blood. This receptor was identified in a man aged 65-85 years who had recovered from COVID-19. CDR3 protein: CASSHLSGGGETQYF. CDR3 coding DNA: TGTGCCAGTAGTCACCTGTCGGGCGGGGGGGAGACCCAGTACTTC.